These T cell receptor beta chains were read from a single sample in a study of cytomegalovirus exposure and HLA in healthy donors. Sequencing was performed with immunoSEQ multiplex PCR; in TCRdb, only in-frame clones are kept and a portion is missing. The sample carries more than 80,000 clones, approximately 80% recorded once. The sample was PBMCs. Every receptor here comes from a man in his forties or fifties in good health and CMV-seronegative. The CDR3 runs from the conserved cysteine through the conserved F or W. Each record gives: clone size, V gene, D gene, J gene, CDR3 DNA, CDR3 protein. The D gene is left open where the match is weak. A clone size is listed for some rows: how often the clone was seen (once, few, many), or a class if it is expanded.

clone_size: few
v_call: TRBV18
d_call: TRBD2
j_call: TRBJ2-3
cdr3_nt: TGTGCCAGCTCACTAATTCGCGGGACTAGCGTCGGCACAGATACGCAGTATTTT
cdr3_aa: CASSLIRGTSVGTDTQYF

clone_size: .
v_call: TRBV6-1
d_call: TRBD2
j_call: TRBJ2-1
cdr3_nt: TGTGCCAGCAGTGAAGCGCTAGCGGGGGGTACAAATGAGCAGTTCTTC
cdr3_aa: CASSEALAGGTNEQFF

clone_size: .
v_call: TRBV5-4
d_call: TRBD1
j_call: TRBJ2-2
cdr3_nt: TGTGCCAGCAGCTTTAAGACAGGGACCGGGGAGCTGTTTTTT
cdr3_aa: CASSFKTGTGELFF

clone_size: .
v_call: TRBV9
d_call: .
j_call: TRBJ2-2
cdr3_nt: TGTGCCAGCAGCGTAGCACTAGGCGGCACCGGGGAGCTGTTTTTT
cdr3_aa: CASSVALGGTGELFF

clone_size: .
v_call: TRBV4-1
d_call: TRBD1
j_call: TRBJ1-1
cdr3_nt: TGCGCCAGCAGCATACCGGGACAGGGAACGAACATTGAAGCTTTCTTT
cdr3_aa: CASSIPGQGTNIEAFF

clone_size: few
v_call: TRBV4-3
d_call: .
j_call: TRBJ1-4
cdr3_nt: TGCGCCAGTGCGCCAAGCTTTAATGAAAAACTGTTTTTT
cdr3_aa: CASAPSFNEKLFF

clone_size: .
v_call: TRBV11-2
d_call: .
j_call: TRBJ1-5
cdr3_nt: TGTGCCAGCAGCTTCAACGGGATGGACCAGCCCCAGCATTTT
cdr3_aa: CASSFNGMDQPQHF

clone_size: .
v_call: TRBV4-3
d_call: .
j_call: TRBJ2-5
cdr3_nt: TGCGCCAGCAGCCAAGATCCCGAAGAGACCCAGTACTTC
cdr3_aa: CASSQDPEETQYF

clone_size: .
v_call: TRBV11-2
d_call: .
j_call: TRBJ1-1
cdr3_nt: TGTGCCAGCAGCTTAGCGGCTGAAGCTTTCTTT
cdr3_aa: CASSLAAEAFF

clone_size: few
v_call: TRBV5-4
d_call: .
j_call: TRBJ1-3
cdr3_nt: TGTGCCAGCAGCCGACTCGGGATAAACACCATATATTTT
cdr3_aa: CASSRLGINTIYF

clone_size: .
v_call: TRBV2
d_call: .
j_call: TRBJ1-2
cdr3_nt: TGTGCCAGCAGCTCAGTGGCCAACTATGGCTACACCTTC
cdr3_aa: CASSSVANYGYTF

clone_size: .
v_call: TRBV5-6
d_call: TRBD1
j_call: TRBJ1-2
cdr3_nt: TGTGCCAGCAGCACGACAGGGGTCGGTGGCTACACCTTC
cdr3_aa: CASSTTGVGGYTF

clone_size: few
v_call: TRBV27
d_call: TRBD1
j_call: TRBJ1-2
cdr3_nt: TGTGCCAGCAGTTTAAGGACAGGGGCCTATGGCTACACCTTC
cdr3_aa: CASSLRTGAYGYTF

clone_size: .
v_call: TRBV19
d_call: TRBD1
j_call: TRBJ1-2
cdr3_nt: TGTGCCAGTAGTACTAGACAGGGAGTGTATGGCTACACCTTC
cdr3_aa: CASSTRQGVYGYTF

clone_size: .
v_call: TRBV5-5
d_call: .
j_call: TRBJ1-4
cdr3_nt: TGTGCCAGCAGCCAGGGGCCCGGAGCTAATGAAAAACTGTTTTTT
cdr3_aa: CASSQGPGANEKLFF

clone_size: .
v_call: TRBV5-1
d_call: .
j_call: TRBJ1-2
cdr3_nt: TGCGCCAGCAGCCACGAAGGGGGAGCTAACTATGGCTACACCTTC
cdr3_aa: CASSHEGGANYGYTF

clone_size: few
v_call: TRBV19
d_call: .
j_call: TRBJ1-1
cdr3_nt: TGTGCCAGTAGTATAGGCAGGGCCAGTTCGGCTTTCTTT
cdr3_aa: CASSIGRASSAFF

clone_size: .
v_call: TRBV19
d_call: .
j_call: TRBJ1-3
cdr3_nt: TGTGCCAGTAGTATCTTCGGACAACCAAGGAACACCATATATTTT
cdr3_aa: CASSIFGQPRNTIYF

clone_size: .
v_call: TRBV14
d_call: .
j_call: TRBJ2-1
cdr3_nt: TGTGCCAGCAGCCAAGGGGGGCGATTACCTGGGGACAATGAGCAGTTCTTC
cdr3_aa: CASSQGGRLPGDNEQFF

clone_size: .
v_call: TRBV5-5
d_call: .
j_call: TRBJ1-1
cdr3_nt: TGTGCCAGCAGCTTTGACATGAACACTGAAGCTTTCTTT
cdr3_aa: CASSFDMNTEAFF

clone_size: .
v_call: TRBV5-1
d_call: .
j_call: TRBJ1-2
cdr3_nt: TGCGCCAGCAGCTTGGAGGCGGCCTATGGCTACACCTTC
cdr3_aa: CASSLEAAYGYTF

clone_size: .
v_call: TRBV5-8
d_call: .
j_call: TRBJ1-6
cdr3_nt: TGTGCCAGCAGCTTCCGGGGGGAGAGGAATTCACCCCTCCACTTT
cdr3_aa: CASSFRGERNSPLHF

clone_size: .
v_call: TRBV6-6
d_call: TRBD1
j_call: TRBJ1-4
cdr3_nt: TGTGCCAGCAGTCCTGGGACAGGCCCTTTAAATGAAAAACTGTTTTTT
cdr3_aa: CASSPGTGPLNEKLFF

clone_size: .
v_call: TRBV7-9
d_call: TRBD1
j_call: TRBJ2-7
cdr3_nt: TGTGCCAGCAGCTTAGACAGGGGACGACGGTACTTC
cdr3_aa: CASSLDRGRRYF

clone_size: .
v_call: TRBV9
d_call: TRBD1
j_call: TRBJ2-7
cdr3_nt: TGTGCCAGCAGCGTAGGACAGGGGGTCCCCTACGAGCAGTACTTC
cdr3_aa: CASSVGQGVPYEQYF

clone_size: .
v_call: TRBV4-1
d_call: TRBD1
j_call: TRBJ1-5
cdr3_nt: TGCGCCAGCAGCCACCGACAGGAGACAGGGAGTCAGCCCCAGCATTTT
cdr3_aa: CASSHRQETGSQPQHF

clone_size: .
v_call: TRBV7-9
d_call: .
j_call: TRBJ1-5
cdr3_nt: TGTGCCAGCAGCTCTGAGGATCAGCCCCAGCATTTT
cdr3_aa: CASSSEDQPQHF

clone_size: .
v_call: TRBV5-1
d_call: .
j_call: TRBJ2-7
cdr3_nt: TGCGCCAGCAGACCTAGACAGGTACTAGACCAAACCTACGAGCAGTACTTC
cdr3_aa: CASRPRQVLDQTYEQYF

clone_size: .
v_call: TRBV4-3
d_call: TRBD2
j_call: TRBJ2-1
cdr3_nt: TGCGCCAGCAGCCAAGAGGGACTAGGGGGGGAGCAGTTCTTC
cdr3_aa: CASSQEGLGGEQFF

clone_size: .
v_call: TRBV10-3
d_call: TRBD1
j_call: TRBJ1-2
cdr3_nt: TGTGCCATCAGTGGGCAGGACAGGGCCTCTCGGTCCACCTTC
cdr3_aa: CAISGQDRASRSTF

clone_size: .
v_call: TRBV2
d_call: .
j_call: TRBJ2-1
cdr3_nt: TGTGCCAGCAGTGAAATGCGGAACAATGAGCAGTTCTTC
cdr3_aa: CASSEMRNNEQFF

clone_size: .
v_call: TRBV11-2
d_call: .
j_call: TRBJ2-5
cdr3_nt: TGTGCCAGCAGCTTCGAAGAGACCCAGTACTTC
cdr3_aa: CASSFEETQYF

clone_size: .
v_call: TRBV2
d_call: TRBD1
j_call: TRBJ2-7
cdr3_nt: TGTGCCTCTATGCGGGACAGGGATCACGAGCAGTACTTC
cdr3_aa: CASMRDRDHEQYF

clone_size: .
v_call: TRBV5-1
d_call: .
j_call: TRBJ2-7
cdr3_nt: TGCGCCAGCAGCTCGGCGGACTTCCTCTCCTACGAGCAGTACTTC
cdr3_aa: CASSSADFLSYEQYF

clone_size: .
v_call: TRBV7-3
d_call: TRBD2
j_call: TRBJ2-5
cdr3_nt: TGTGCCAGCAGCCTGGGAGGGTTGGAGACCCAGTACTTC
cdr3_aa: CASSLGGLETQYF

clone_size: .
v_call: TRBV19
d_call: TRBD1
j_call: TRBJ2-5
cdr3_nt: TGTGCCAGTAGTATGACAGGGGGCGAAGAGACCCAGTACTTC
cdr3_aa: CASSMTGGEETQYF

clone_size: once
v_call: TRBV7-9
d_call: .
j_call: TRBJ2-2
cdr3_nt: TGTTCCAGCAGCCATGACACCGGGGAGCTGTTTTTT
cdr3_aa: CSSSHDTGELFF

clone_size: .
v_call: TRBV27
d_call: .
j_call: TRBJ2-7
cdr3_nt: TGTGCCAGCAGTACCACAGCTTCCTACGAGCAGTACTTC
cdr3_aa: CASSTTASYEQYF

clone_size: .
v_call: TRBV6-5
d_call: TRBD1
j_call: TRBJ2-7
cdr3_nt: TGTGCCAGCAGTTCACCCGGGACAGGGGGCTACGAGCAGTACTTC
cdr3_aa: CASSSPGTGGYEQYF

clone_size: .
v_call: TRBV4-3
d_call: .
j_call: TRBJ1-2
cdr3_nt: TGCGCCAGCAGCCAAGATCGCGTAGATGGCTACACCTTC
cdr3_aa: CASSQDRVDGYTF

clone_size: .
v_call: TRBV10-1
d_call: TRBD1
j_call: TRBJ1-2
cdr3_nt: TGCGCCAGCAGTGAGTCCGGCAGGGGGCGGTGGAGTTATGGCTACACCTTC
cdr3_aa: CASSESGRGRWSYGYTF

clone_size: .
v_call: TRBV7-9
d_call: TRBD1
j_call: TRBJ2-3
cdr3_nt: TGTGCCAGCAGCTCGACTACTTCCCGGACAGGGGGCTGGAATACGCAGTATTTT
cdr3_aa: CASSSTTSRTGGWNTQYF

clone_size: .
v_call: TRBV5-1
d_call: TRBD1
j_call: TRBJ2-3
cdr3_nt: TGCGCCAGCATCCCCGACAGGGCAGGGGTAGATACGCAGTATTTT
cdr3_aa: CASIPDRAGVDTQYF

clone_size: .
v_call: TRBV6-6
d_call: TRBD1
j_call: TRBJ2-2
cdr3_nt: TGTGCCAGCCGAATCGGGACAGCAAACACCGGGGAGCTGTTTTTT
cdr3_aa: CASRIGTANTGELFF

clone_size: few
v_call: TRBV9
d_call: .
j_call: TRBJ2-6
cdr3_nt: TGTGCCAGCAGCGTAGGGTTCTGGGGCCAGACAACTGGGTCTAACGTCCTGACTTTC
cdr3_aa: CASSVGFWGQTTGSNVLTF